This TCR beta chain was identified in a study of blood T cells in healthy people across ages. Notes on the study in general: No conclusive comparison of naive versus antigen-experienced cells was possible with unsorted PBMCs.

This clonotype has more than one count but fewer than ten. Its antigen is unidentified. The CDR3 sequence is 16 residues long. The trim removed 4 bases at V and 5 bases at J, leaving 8 bases unmatched. In germline, CDR1 is SGHTA, CDR2 FQGNSA. Using a J-beta primer mix together with a sample-barcoded 5' primer, a second PCR was run for roughly 7 to 12 cycles. MiXCR, applied by TCRdb to the 5' RACE reads, yields one record per CDR3 protein. This table holds about 840,000 distinct CDR3 sequences, 29% found once. This sample also belongs to another study, concerning T cells of mothers and their children. This second study notes: Slightly, though not significantly, more overlap was seen in related than in unrelated mother-child pairs.

V and J are TRBV7-2 and TRBJ2-5; 12 bases fit TRBD2. Material for sequencing was blood. The sequence was collected from a woman aged 40 to 55 in good health. CDR3 region: CASSSTLAGGAETQYF. The CDR3, as DNA: TGTGCCAGCAGCTCCACCCTAGCGGGGGGGGCGGAGACCCAGTACTTC.